Listed below are T cell receptor beta chains from one sample, sequenced in a study of blood T cell repertoires in COVID-19. TCRdb's copy holds only in-frame clones and misses some; the assay was immunoSEQ multiplex PCR. Of 120,000 to 150,000 clones listed, about 85% are singletons. Sequencing input: peripheral blood. Receptors originate from a human donor in a cohort sampled during active COVID-19. CDR3s include the opening cysteine and the closing phenylalanine or tryptophan. D genes are given only for firm matches. The size of a clone is reported for some rows only, either as once, few or many, or as a class for expanded clones.

v_gene	abundance	j_gene	d_gene	CDR3aa
TRBV6-5	.	TRBJ1-6	.	CASSRRDKDNSPLHF
TRBV4-1	.	TRBJ2-2	TRBD1	CASSRTGQANTGELFF
TRBV19	.	TRBJ2-1	TRBD1	CASSPTDQTGGNEQFF
TRBV7-3	.	TRBJ2-3	TRBD1	CASSLNGQGAVTQYF
TRBV7-9	once	TRBJ2-5	TRBD1	CASSLRQGSYQETQYF
TRBV3-1/TRBV3-2	.	TRBJ2-5	.	CASSQAGSTETQYF
TRBV7-2	.	TRBJ1-2	.	CASSLAGQGSGYTF
TRBV30	.	TRBJ2-6	.	CAWSYSGANVLTF
TRBV5-1	.	TRBJ2-5	TRBD1	CASSLRDRGRETQYF
TRBV15	.	TRBJ2-3	.	CATSRSGEVADTQYF
TRBV6-5	.	TRBJ2-7	TRBD1	CASSRDRDFNEQYF
TRBV4-1	.	TRBJ1-4	.	CASSQWREEKLFF
TRBV27	.	TRBJ2-5	.	CASSSTGAGETQYF
TRBV5-4	.	TRBJ2-7	TRBD1	CASSNPTRTGTSEQYF
TRBV6-2/TRBV6-3	.	TRBJ2-5	TRBD2	CASSHPNGLAGQETQYF
TRBV6-2/TRBV6-3	.	TRBJ1-4	.	CASSEYEKLFF
TRBV10-2	once	TRBJ1-1	.	CASSGIAGRTEAFF
TRBV30	.	TRBJ2-5	TRBD2	CAWRPAGGRETQYF
TRBV19	.	TRBJ1-5	.	CASSPRGYSHQPQHF
TRBV6-1	.	TRBJ2-7	.	CASSDTLSREQYF
TRBV19	.	TRBJ2-7	TRBD2	CASSTLAGGSYEQYF
TRBV3-1/TRBV3-2	.	TRBJ1-2	.	CASSPGSGSNYGYTF
TRBV7-8	.	TRBJ2-7	TRBD1	CASSLAMGTGGVEQYF
TRBV4-2	.	TRBJ1-5	.	CASSQDAGTRQPQHF